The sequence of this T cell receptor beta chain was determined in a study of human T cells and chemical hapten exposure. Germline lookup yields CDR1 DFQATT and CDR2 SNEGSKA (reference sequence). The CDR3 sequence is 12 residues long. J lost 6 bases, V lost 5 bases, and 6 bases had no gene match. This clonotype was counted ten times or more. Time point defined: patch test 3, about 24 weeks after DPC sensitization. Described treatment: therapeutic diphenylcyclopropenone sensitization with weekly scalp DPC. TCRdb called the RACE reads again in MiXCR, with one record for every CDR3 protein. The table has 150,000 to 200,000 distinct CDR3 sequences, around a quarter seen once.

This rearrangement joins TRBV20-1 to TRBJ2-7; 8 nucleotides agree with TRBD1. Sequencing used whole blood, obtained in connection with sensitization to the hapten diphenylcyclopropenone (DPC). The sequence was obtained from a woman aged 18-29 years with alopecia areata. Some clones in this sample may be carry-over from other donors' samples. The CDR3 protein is CSAAGGSFEQYF. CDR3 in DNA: TGCAGTGCTGCAGGGGGCTCTTTCGAGCAGTACTTC.